Listed below are T cell receptor beta chains from one sample, sequenced in a study of CD8 T cells in ankylosing spondylitis. TCRdb used MiXCR to reprocess the 5' RACE reads, holding one entry per CDR3 protein. The sample has roughly 700,000 distinct CDR3 sequences; over 15% are singletons. Material for sequencing was blood, either unsorted or a sorted T cell fraction (not recorded which). The receptors shown here come from a male donor with ankylosing spondylitis. Each CDR3 is given with its conserved first and last residue. D genes are given only for firm matches. Only some rows state a clone size, as once, few, many or a class for expanded clones.

>TRBJ1-5|TRBV5-1|few|TRBD1
TGCGCCAGCAGCTTGGACGGACAGGGGGGTAATCAGCCCCAGCATTTT
CASSLDGQGGNQPQHF
>TRBJ2-7|TRBV20-1|many|NA
TGCAGTGCTAGATTAGGCTACGAGCAGTACTTC
CSARLGYEQYF
>TRBJ1-1|TRBV5-1|few|NA
TGCGCCAGCAGCTTGGATGAGGGCGCGAACACTGAAGCTTTCTTT
CASSLDEGANTEAFF
>TRBJ2-3|TRBV29-1|few|TRBD1
TGCAGCGTTGAGACCGGGACAGGAACAGATACGCAGTATTTT
CSVETGTGTDTQYF
>TRBJ1-1|TRBV5-1|NA|NA
TGCGCCAGCAGCTTGGGATATGTAGCTATGAACACTGAAGCTTTCTTT
CASSLGYVAMNTEAFF
>TRBJ2-1|TRBV6-1|NA|TRBD1
TGTGCCAGCAGTGGCTGGACAGGGCTCAATGAGCAGTTCTTC
CASSGWTGLNEQFF
>TRBJ2-5|TRBV18|NA|NA
TGTGCCAGCTCACCTCCAGAGGCGTCGGAGACCCAGTACTTC
CASSPPEASETQYF
>TRBJ2-7|TRBV28|few|TRBD2
TGTGCCAGCACTAGCGGGAGATACGAGCAGTACTTC
CASTSGRYEQYF
>TRBJ2-1|TRBV18|many|NA
TGTGCCAGCTCAACCGGTGGCGGTACCTACAATGAGCAGTTCTTC
CASSTGGGTYNEQFF
>TRBJ1-1|TRBV10-3|NA|TRBD1
TGTGCCATCAGTGAGCGACAGGGGGACACTGAAGCTTTCTTT
CAISERQGDTEAFF
>TRBJ1-2|TRBV6-5|few|NA
TGTGCCAGCAGTTACCGCGGGGGCAGGGAGTATGGCTACACCTTC
CASSYRGGREYGYTF
>TRBJ1-2|TRBV7-9|NA|TRBD1
TGTGCCAGCAGCCGTGGGACAGGGGATGCACCCTTC
CASSRGTGDAPF
>TRBJ2-3|TRBV10-2|NA|TRBD2
TGCGCCAGCAGCACCCCGGGGGGGATCGGGACAGATACGCAGTATTTT
CASSTPGGIGTDTQYF
>TRBJ2-7|TRBV28|few|NA
TGTGCCAGCACCTTCTCGACTTCTATGTCCCAAAAAGGGGCCGAGCAGTACTTC
CASTFSTSMSQKGAEQYF
>TRBJ2-7|TRBV27|few|NA
TGTGCCAGCAGTGGTAGCGGAGATTACGAGCAGTACTTC
CASSGSGDYEQYF
>TRBJ2-1|TRBV18|NA|NA
TGTGCCAGCACCGCAAGGCTGAGCTCCTACAATGAGCAGTTCTTC
CASTARLSSYNEQFF
>TRBJ2-7|TRBV11-2|few|TRBD2
TGTGCCAGCAGCTTCACTAGCGGGACTTCCTACGAGCAGTACTTC
CASSFTSGTSYEQYF
>TRBJ2-2|TRBV10-3|few|TRBD2
TGTGCCATCAGCTACGAATCGGGACTAGCGGGGACCGGGGAGCTGTTTTTT
CAISYESGLAGTGELFF
>TRBJ1-1|TRBV4-2|NA|TRBD1
TGTGCCAGCAGCCAGCCCCCGGACAGGGGTACTGAAGCTTTCTTT
CASSQPPDRGTEAFF
>TRBJ1-5|TRBV5-6|many|NA
TGTGCCAGCAGTTTAGCGGGGAGCAATCAGCCCCAGCATTTT
CASSLAGSNQPQHF
>TRBJ1-2|TRBV28|few|NA
TGTGCCAGCAGTTTCTACCCGAGGGACGGCTACACCTTC
CASSFYPRDGYTF
>TRBJ1-1|TRBV15|few|NA
TGTGCCACCAGCAGAGGTCGGGGAATGAACACTGAAGCTTTCTTT
CATSRGRGMNTEAFF
>TRBJ2-5|TRBV12-3/TRBV12-4|NA|NA
TGTGCCAGCAGTTTTGACAGCCTAAATCTCCAAGAGACCCAGTACTTC
CASSFDSLNLQETQYF
>TRBJ1-1|TRBV11-1|NA|NA
TGTGCCAGCAGCTTAGGGCCGGCGGGCACTGAAGCTTTCTTT
CASSLGPAGTEAFF
>TRBJ2-1|TRBV4-1|NA|NA
TGCGCCAGCAGCCAAGTCCCGCGCGGGCCTGATGAGCAGTTCTTC
CASSQVPRGPDEQFF
>TRBJ2-2|TRBV4-2|few|TRBD1
TGTGCCAGCAGCCCACTGGACAGGGTGGGGGAGCTGTTTTTT
CASSPLDRVGELFF
>TRBJ2-1|TRBV12-3/TRBV12-4|NA|TRBD2
TGTGCCAGCACCTTAGGGGTACTAGCGGACTACAATGAGCAGTTCTTC
CASTLGVLADYNEQFF
>TRBJ1-1|TRBV29-1|NA|TRBD1
TGCAGCGGCCTGGCAGGGGGTGCCACTGAAGCTTTCTTT
CSGLAGGATEAFF
>TRBJ2-7|TRBV27|few|TRBD1
TGTGCCAGCAGTTTAGTGGGGGACAGTCCCTACGAGCAGTACTTC
CASSLVGDSPYEQYF
>TRBJ2-2|TRBV6-5|NA|NA
TGTGCCAGCAGTTACTCGGGCTGGGGGCGGTCCGGGGAGCTGTTTTTT
CASSYSGWGRSGELFF
>TRBJ1-1|TRBV20-1|many|NA
TGCAGTGCTATACGACAGGCTGGCACTGAAGCTTTCTTT
CSAIRQAGTEAFF
>TRBJ2-3|TRBV20-1|NA|NA
TGCAGTGCTACCGCTCTGGGACCGGGGGATACGCAGTATTTT
CSATALGPGDTQYF
>TRBJ2-7|TRBV20-1|NA|NA
TGCAGTGCTCCGGGACTCCCCCCATCCTACGAGCAGTACTTC
CSAPGLPPSYEQYF
>TRBJ1-2|TRBV4-3|few|NA
TGCGCCAGCAGCCAAGATAAGGGAATTTACTATGGCTACACCTTC
CASSQDKGIYYGYTF
>TRBJ2-3|TRBV10-3|NA|TRBD2
TGTGCCATCTCTAGCGGGGCTGAAGATACGCAGTATTTT
CAISSGAEDTQYF
>TRBJ2-7|TRBV29-1|many|NA
TGCAGCGTTGAAGTGGCTTGGGGAAACGACTACGAGCAGTACTTC
CSVEVAWGNDYEQYF
>TRBJ2-1|TRBV27|NA|TRBD1
TGTGCCAGCAGTTCGACAGGGCCGACCTACAATGAGCAGTTCTTC
CASSSTGPTYNEQFF
>TRBJ2-2|TRBV12-3/TRBV12-4|NA|TRBD1
TGTGCCAGCAGCACCGGGACAGGGTACCCCGGGGAGCTGTTTTTT
CASSTGTGYPGELFF
>TRBJ2-5|TRBV24-1|NA|NA
TGTGCCACCAGACAGGCAGGGTCGGAGACCCAGTACTTC
CATRQAGSETQYF
>TRBJ2-3|TRBV7-3|NA|NA
TGTGCCAGCAGCTCTGGACAGACCACAGATACGCAGTATTTT
CASSSGQTTDTQYF
>TRBJ2-7|TRBV7-8|NA|TRBD2
TGTGCCAGCAGCCCCCGGGAGGTCCCCACCTACGAGCAGTACTTC
CASSPREVPTYEQYF
>TRBJ1-2|TRBV7-9|NA|NA
TGTGCCAGCAGCCTTGGACAGAGTAGGGCTTATGGCTACACCTTC
CASSLGQSRAYGYTF
>TRBJ2-1|TRBV3-1|NA|NA
TGTGCCAGCAGCCAACCCTACCGTCCCCCCCATGAGCAGTTCTTC
CASSQPYRPPHEQFF
>TRBJ2-2|TRBV20-1|NA|TRBD2
TGCAGTGCTAGTAAGACTAGCGGGGGAACGGGGACCGGGGAGCTGTTTTTT
CSASKTSGGTGTGELFF
>TRBJ1-3|TRBV7-8|NA|TRBD1
TGTGCCAGCAGCCTCAATTGGGACAGCTTCGCAAACACCATATATTTT
CASSLNWDSFANTIYF
>TRBJ2-5|TRBV5-1|NA|NA
TGCGCCAGCAGCTTGAGCCCTCAGCTAGCGGAGACCCAGTACTTC
CASSLSPQLAETQYF
>TRBJ1-1|TRBV12-3/TRBV12-4|NA|NA
TGTGCCAGCAGAAATCCAGGGGTGTACACTGAAGCTTTCTTT
CASRNPGVYTEAFF
>TRBJ2-3|TRBV5-6|NA|NA
TGTGCCAGCAGCTTGAGGATCGGAGATACGCAGTATTTT
CASSLRIGDTQYF
>TRBJ2-2|TRBV20-1|few|TRBD2
TGCAGTGCTAAATCTAGCGGGATGAACACCGGGGAGCTGTTTTTT
CSAKSSGMNTGELFF
>TRBJ1-1|TRBV3-1|few|NA
TGTGCCAGCAGCCGTATTGCGCTGACTGGGAACACTGAAGCTTTCTTT
CASSRIALTGNTEAFF
>TRBJ2-2|TRBV29-1|few|NA
TGCAGCGGGCGACCAATCACCGGGGAGCTGTTTTTT
CSGRPITGELFF
>TRBJ2-7|TRBV7-2|NA|TRBD2
TGTGCCAGCACCACGGGACTAGGGTCCTACGAGCAGTACTTC
CASTTGLGSYEQYF
>TRBJ2-7|TRBV12-3/TRBV12-4|NA|TRBD2
TGTGCCAGCAGCTTTAGCGGGACTAACAATGAGCAGTACTTC
CASSFSGTNNEQYF